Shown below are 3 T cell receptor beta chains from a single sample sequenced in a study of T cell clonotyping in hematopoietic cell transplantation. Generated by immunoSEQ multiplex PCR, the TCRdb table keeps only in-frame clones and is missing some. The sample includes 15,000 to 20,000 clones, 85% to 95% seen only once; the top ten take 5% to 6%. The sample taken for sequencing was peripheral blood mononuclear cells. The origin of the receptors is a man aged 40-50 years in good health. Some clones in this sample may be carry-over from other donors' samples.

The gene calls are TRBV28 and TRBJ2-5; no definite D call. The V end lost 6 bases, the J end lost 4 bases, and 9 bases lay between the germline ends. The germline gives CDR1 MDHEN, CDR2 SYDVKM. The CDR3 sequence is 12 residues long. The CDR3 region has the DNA TGTGCCAGCAGGGAGAAGGGAGAGACCCAGTACTTC. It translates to CASREKGETQYF.

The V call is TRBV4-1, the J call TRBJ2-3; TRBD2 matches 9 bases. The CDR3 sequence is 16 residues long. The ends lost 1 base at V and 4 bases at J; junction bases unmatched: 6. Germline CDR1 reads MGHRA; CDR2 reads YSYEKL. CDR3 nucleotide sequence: TGCGCCAGCAGCCAAGTTTCTGCGGGGGGGCCAGATACGCAGTATTTT. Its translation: CASSQVSAGGPDTQYF.

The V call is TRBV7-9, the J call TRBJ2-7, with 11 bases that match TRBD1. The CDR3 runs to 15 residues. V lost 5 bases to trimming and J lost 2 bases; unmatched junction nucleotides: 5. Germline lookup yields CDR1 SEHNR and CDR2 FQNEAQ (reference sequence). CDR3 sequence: CASSLGTGGPYEQYF. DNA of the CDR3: TGTGCCAGCAGCCTCGGGACAGGGGGGCCCTACGAGCAGTACTTC.